A single T cell receptor beta chain is shown here with its context. Each CDR3 protein is one row after TCRdb ran MiXCR on the RT-PCR reads. The data show roughly 18,000 distinct CDR3 sequences, under 80% seen once. The source of the sample is a study of yellow fever vaccine responses in identical twins. V shed 1 base and J shed 4 bases, with 6 bases lying between them. CDR1 and CDR2 (germline): SGDLS, YYNGEE. The CDR3 runs 13 residues. The source of this sequence is a young woman who received the yellow fever vaccine. Sequenced here: T cells from blood (PBMCs), unsorted or a sorted subset (not recorded which), sampled before or after yellow fever vaccination (not recorded which). The chain uses TRBV9 and TRBJ2-1; D is ambiguous. The CDR3 is CASSVTFYNEQFF. CDR3 bases: TGTGCCAGCAGCGTAACGTTTTACAATGAGCAGTTCTTC.